This paragraph reports one T cell receptor beta chain. Its matching antigen is unknown. The data were taken from a study of shared clonotypes between healthy human individuals. Terminally differentiated effector memory CD45RA+ cells were excluded from the naive CD8 cells, which were CD45RO-negative and positively selected for CCR7. Caucasian adults living in Nashville, Tennessee, provided all samples. Profiled with immunoSEQ multiplex PCR; TCRdb holds only in-frame clones, not every one. This sample has more than 2 million clones, with approximately 92% found just once. Trimming shortened V by 0 bases and J by 7 bases, and 13 bases separated the two germline ends. From germline, CDR1 is ENHRY and CDR2 SYGVKD. The CDR3 runs 15 residues. Findings and caveats of the study: About 5% was the fraction of naive CD4 clonotypes found shared across a few donors. Limitation of the genetic and exposure-history diversity represented came from the few donors.

The J gene is TRBJ2-1, the V gene TRBV10-3; D is possibly TRBD1 (6 bases). This clonotype originated in a man in his late teens or twenties in good health. Some clones in this sample may be carry-over from other donors' samples. The specimen was naive CD8+ T cells from PBMCs. The CDR3 DNA sequence: TGTGCCATCAGTGAGTCGCAGGGGTTTAATAATGAGCAGTTCTTC. Translating it yields CAISESQGFNNEQFF.